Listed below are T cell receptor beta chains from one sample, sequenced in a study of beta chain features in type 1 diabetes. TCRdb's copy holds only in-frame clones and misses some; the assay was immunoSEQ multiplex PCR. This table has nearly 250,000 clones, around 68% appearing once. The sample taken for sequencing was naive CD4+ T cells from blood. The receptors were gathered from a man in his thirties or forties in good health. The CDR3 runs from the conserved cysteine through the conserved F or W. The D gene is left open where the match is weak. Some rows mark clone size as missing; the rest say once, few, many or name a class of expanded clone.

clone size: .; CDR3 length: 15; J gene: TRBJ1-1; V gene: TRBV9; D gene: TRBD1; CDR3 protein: CASSPGQGTNTEAFF; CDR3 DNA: TGTGCCAGCAGCCCCGGACAGGGGACGAACACTGAAGCTTTCTTT
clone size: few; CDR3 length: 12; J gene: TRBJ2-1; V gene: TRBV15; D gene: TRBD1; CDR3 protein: CATSLQGGEQFF; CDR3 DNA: TGTGCCACCAGCTTACAGGGGGGTGAGCAGTTCTTC
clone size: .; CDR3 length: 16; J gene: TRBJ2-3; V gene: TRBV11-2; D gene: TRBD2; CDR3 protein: CASSLVAGDFTDTQYF; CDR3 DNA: TGTGCCAGCAGCTTAGTTGCGGGGGACTTCACAGATACGCAGTATTTT
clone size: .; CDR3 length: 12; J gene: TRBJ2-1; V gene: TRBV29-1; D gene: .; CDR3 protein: CSVDLLYNEQFF; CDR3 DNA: TGCAGCGTTGATCTACTATACAATGAGCAGTTCTTC
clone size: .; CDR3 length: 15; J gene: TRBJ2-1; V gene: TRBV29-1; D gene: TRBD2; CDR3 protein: CSVRSGTSGYNEQFF; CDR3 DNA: TGCAGCGTTCGATCCGGGACTAGCGGGTACAATGAGCAGTTCTTC
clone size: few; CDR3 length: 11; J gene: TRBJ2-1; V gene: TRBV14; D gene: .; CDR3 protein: CASSNYNEQFF; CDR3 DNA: TGTGCCAGTAGCAACTACAATGAGCAGTTCTTC
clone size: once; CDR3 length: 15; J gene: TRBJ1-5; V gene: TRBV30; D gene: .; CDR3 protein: CAWSVQATFNQPQHF; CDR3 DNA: TGTGCCTGGAGTGTACAGGCCACTTTTAATCAGCCCCAGCATTTT
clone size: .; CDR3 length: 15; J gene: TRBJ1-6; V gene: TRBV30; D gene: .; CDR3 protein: CACAGGGAVNSPLHF; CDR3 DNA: TGTGCCTGTGCCGGGGGGGGCGCGGTTAATTCACCCCTCCACTTT
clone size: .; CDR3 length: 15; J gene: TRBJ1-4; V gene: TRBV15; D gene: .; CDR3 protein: CATSPRPRGYEKLFF; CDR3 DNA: TGTGCCACCAGCCCGCGGCCGAGAGGCTATGAAAAACTGTTTTTT
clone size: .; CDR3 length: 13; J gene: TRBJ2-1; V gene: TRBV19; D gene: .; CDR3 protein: CASSFPIGNEQFF; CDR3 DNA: TGTGCCAGTAGTTTCCCGATAGGCAATGAGCAGTTCTTC
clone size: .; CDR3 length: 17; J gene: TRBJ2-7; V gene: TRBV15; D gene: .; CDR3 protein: CATSRDALGEDFYEQYF; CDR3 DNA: TGTGCCACCAGCAGAGATGCCCTTGGGGAAGATTTCTACGAGCAGTACTTC
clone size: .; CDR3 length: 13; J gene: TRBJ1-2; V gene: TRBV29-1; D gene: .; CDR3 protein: CSVEGGTSEGYTF; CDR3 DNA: TGCAGCGTTGAAGGAGGGACCTCGGAGGGCTACACCTTC
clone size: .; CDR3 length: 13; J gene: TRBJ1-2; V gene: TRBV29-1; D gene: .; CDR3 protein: CSVGRQLNYGYTF; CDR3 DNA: TGCAGCGTTGGAAGACAGCTTAACTATGGCTACACCTTC
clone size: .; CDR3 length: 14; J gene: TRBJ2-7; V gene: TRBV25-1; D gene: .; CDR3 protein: CASSEYTMPYEQYF; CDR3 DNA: TGTGCCAGCAGTGAATACACCATGCCCTACGAGCAGTACTTC
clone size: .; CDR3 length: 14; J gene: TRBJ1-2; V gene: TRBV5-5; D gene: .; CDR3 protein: CASSSNSLWEGYTF; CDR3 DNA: TGTGCCAGCTCCTCCAACAGCCTCTGGGAGGGCTACACCTTC
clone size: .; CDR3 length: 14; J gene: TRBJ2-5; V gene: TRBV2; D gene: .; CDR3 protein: CASSVWHNQETQYF; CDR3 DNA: TGTGCCAGCAGTGTTTGGCATAACCAAGAGACCCAGTACTTC
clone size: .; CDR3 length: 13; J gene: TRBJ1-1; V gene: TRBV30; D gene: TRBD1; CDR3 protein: CAWSKGQGPEAFF; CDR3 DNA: TGTGCCTGGAGTAAAGGACAGGGGCCTGAAGCTTTCTTT
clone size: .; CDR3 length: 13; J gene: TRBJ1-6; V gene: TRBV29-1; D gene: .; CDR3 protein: CSVCVSYNSPLHF; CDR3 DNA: TGCAGCGTTTGCGTGTCCTATAATTCACCCCTCCACTTT
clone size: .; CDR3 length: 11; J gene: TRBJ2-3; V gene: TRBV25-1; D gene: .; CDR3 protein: CASSKTDTQYF; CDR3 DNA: TGTGCCAGCAGCAAGACAGATACGCAGTATTTT
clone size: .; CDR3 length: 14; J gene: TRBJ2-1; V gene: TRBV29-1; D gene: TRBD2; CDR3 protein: CSVGLALFQNEQFF; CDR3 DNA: TGCAGCGTTGGACTAGCGCTATTTCAAAATGAGCAGTTCTTC
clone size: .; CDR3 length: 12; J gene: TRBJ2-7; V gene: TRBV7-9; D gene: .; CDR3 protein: CASSSKLAEQYF; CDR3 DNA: TGTGCCAGCAGCTCAAAACTGGCCGAGCAGTACTTC
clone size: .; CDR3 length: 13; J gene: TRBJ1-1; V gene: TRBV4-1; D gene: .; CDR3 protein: CASSLLVHTEAFF; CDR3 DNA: TGCGCCAGCAGCCTCTTAGTCCACACTGAAGCTTTCTTT
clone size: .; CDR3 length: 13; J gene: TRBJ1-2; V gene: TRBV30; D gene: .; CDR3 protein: CAWSVQQGYGYTF; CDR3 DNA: TGTGCCTGGAGTGTCCAACAGGGTTACGGCTACACCTTC
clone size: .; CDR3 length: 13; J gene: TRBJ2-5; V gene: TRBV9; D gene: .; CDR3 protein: CASSVGAPGIQYF; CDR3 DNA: TGTGCCAGCAGCGTAGGCGCGCCCGGGATCCAGTACTTC
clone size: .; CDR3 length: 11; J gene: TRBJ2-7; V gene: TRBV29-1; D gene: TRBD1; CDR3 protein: CSVGDRPEQYF; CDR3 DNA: TGCAGCGTCGGGGACAGACCCGAGCAGTACTTC
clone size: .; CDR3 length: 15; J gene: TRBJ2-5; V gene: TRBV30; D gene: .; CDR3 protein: CAWSVMQGLAETQYF; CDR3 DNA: TGTGCCTGGAGTGTAATGCAGGGCCTCGCAGAGACCCAGTACTTC
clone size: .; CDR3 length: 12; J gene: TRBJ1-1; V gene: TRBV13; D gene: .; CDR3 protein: CASSLKTAEAFF; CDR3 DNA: TGTGCCAGCAGCCTTAAAACTGCTGAAGCTTTCTTT
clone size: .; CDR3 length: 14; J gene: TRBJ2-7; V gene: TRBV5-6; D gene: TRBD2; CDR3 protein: CASSPPSGSYEQYF; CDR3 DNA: TGTGCCAGCAGCCCGCCCAGCGGGAGTTACGAGCAGTACTTC
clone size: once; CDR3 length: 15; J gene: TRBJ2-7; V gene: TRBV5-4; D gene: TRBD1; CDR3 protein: CASSSTPGQGAEQYF; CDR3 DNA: TGTGCCAGCAGCTCGACGCCGGGACAGGGGGCCGAGCAGTACTTC
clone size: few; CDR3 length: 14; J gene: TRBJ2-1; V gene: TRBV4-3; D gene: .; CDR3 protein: CASSQDRGNNEQFF; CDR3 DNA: TGCGCCAGCAGCCAAGATAGGGGGAACAATGAGCAGTTCTTC
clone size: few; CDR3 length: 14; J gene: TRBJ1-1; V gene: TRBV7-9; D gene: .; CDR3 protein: CASSLETLNTEAFF; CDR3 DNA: TGTGCCAGCAGCTTAGAGACACTGAACACTGAAGCTTTCTTT
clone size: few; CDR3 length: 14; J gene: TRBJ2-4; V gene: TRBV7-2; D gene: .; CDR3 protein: CASSLAAVVNIQYF; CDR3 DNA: TGTGCCAGCAGCTTAGCTGCGGTCGTAAACATTCAGTACTTC
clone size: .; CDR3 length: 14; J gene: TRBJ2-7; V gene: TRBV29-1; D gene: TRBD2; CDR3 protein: CSVGPLAGGYEQYF; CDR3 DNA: TGCAGCGTTGGGCCCCTAGCGGGGGGGTACGAGCAGTACTTC
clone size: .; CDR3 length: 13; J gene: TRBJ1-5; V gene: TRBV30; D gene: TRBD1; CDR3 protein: CAWSRTGDQPQHF; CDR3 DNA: TGTGCCTGGAGTAGGACAGGGGACCAGCCCCAGCATTTT
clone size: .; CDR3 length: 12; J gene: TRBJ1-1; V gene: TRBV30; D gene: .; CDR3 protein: CAWRQTNTEAFF; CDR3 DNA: TGTGCCTGGAGACAGACGAACACTGAAGCTTTCTTT
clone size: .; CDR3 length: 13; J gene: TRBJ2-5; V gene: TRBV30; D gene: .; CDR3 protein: CAWSRGELETQYF; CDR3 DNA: TGTGCCTGGAGTAGGGGGGAGTTAGAGACCCAGTACTTC
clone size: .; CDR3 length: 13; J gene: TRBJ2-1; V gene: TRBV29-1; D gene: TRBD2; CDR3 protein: CSVTSGTYNEQFF; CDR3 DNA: TGCAGCGTGACTAGCGGAACCTACAATGAGCAGTTCTTC
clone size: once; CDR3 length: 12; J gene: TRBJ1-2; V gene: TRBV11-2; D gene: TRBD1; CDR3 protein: CASSRDRDGYTF; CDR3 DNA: TGTGCCAGCAGCCGTGACAGGGACGGCTACACCTTC
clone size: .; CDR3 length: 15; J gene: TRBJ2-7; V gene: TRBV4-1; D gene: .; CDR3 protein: CASSQVGRGENEQYF; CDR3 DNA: TGCGCCAGCAGCCAAGTTGGCAGGGGGGAAAACGAGCAGTACTTC
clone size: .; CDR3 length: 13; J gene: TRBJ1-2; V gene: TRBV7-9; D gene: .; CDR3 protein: CASSSPANYGYTF; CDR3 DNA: TGTGCCAGCAGCTCCCCAGCTAACTATGGCTACACCTTC